This is a list of T cell receptor beta chains from one sample in a study of regulatory T cells in long-lasting Graves disease. From the multiplex PCR reads, TCRdb called clonotypes with MiXCR, one entry per CDR3 protein. Here the sample spans about 470,000 distinct CDR3 sequences, roughly 20% being singletons. Sample: peripheral blood mononuclear cells (PBMCs), taken when the disease was refractory, from a patient treated with antithyroid drugs. The receptors originated from a female donor with Graves disease. Both conserved end residues are part of each CDR3. A D gene is named only where the DNA matches it firmly. Only part of the rows carry a size: once, few, many, or a class if the clone is expanded.

J gene: TRBJ2-3
clone size: many
D gene: .
V gene: TRBV2
CDR3 DNA: TGTGCCAGCAGCCTTGGGACCGTAAGCACAGATACGCAGTATTTT
CDR3 protein: CASSLGTVSTDTQYF

J gene: TRBJ2-2
clone size: many
D gene: .
V gene: TRBV6-5
CDR3 DNA: TGTGCCAGCAGATACTATGGCGGCACCGGGGAGCTGTTTTTT
CDR3 protein: CASRYYGGTGELFF

J gene: TRBJ2-5
clone size: many
D gene: .
V gene: TRBV6-5
CDR3 DNA: TGTGCCAGCAGTTACGACGAATACGAAGAGACCCAGTACTTC
CDR3 protein: CASSYDEYEETQYF

J gene: TRBJ1-2
clone size: few
D gene: .
V gene: TRBV4-1
CDR3 DNA: TGCGCCAGCAGCCAAGGGCGGCGCTACACCTTC
CDR3 protein: CASSQGRRYTF

J gene: TRBJ2-5
clone size: .
D gene: .
V gene: TRBV5-6
CDR3 DNA: TGTGCCAGCAGCCCCCGGGCAAATGTGGAGGCCCAGTACTTC
CDR3 protein: CASSPRANVEAQYF

J gene: TRBJ2-7
clone size: few
D gene: TRBD2
V gene: TRBV11-2
CDR3 DNA: TGTGCCAACAGCTTTGAGGGAGGGCCGGTCTACGAGCAGTACTTC
CDR3 protein: CANSFEGGPVYEQYF

J gene: TRBJ1-1
clone size: many
D gene: .
V gene: TRBV28
CDR3 DNA: TGTGCCAGCAGCACGGACACTGGGATACATGGAGCTTTCTTT
CDR3 protein: CASSTDTGIHGAFF

J gene: TRBJ1-1
clone size: .
D gene: .
V gene: TRBV13
CDR3 DNA: TGTGCCAGCCTCCTCTACCGGGGGGACACTGAAGCTTTCTTT
CDR3 protein: CASLLYRGDTEAFF

J gene: TRBJ2-1
clone size: .
D gene: .
V gene: TRBV24-1
CDR3 DNA: TGTGCCACCAGTGAGGGCGGGTGGGATGAGCAGTTCTTC
CDR3 protein: CATSEGGWDEQFF

J gene: TRBJ1-2
clone size: .
D gene: TRBD1
V gene: TRBV20-1
CDR3 DNA: TGCAGTGCTCCGACAGGGTGGGGGTACTATGGCTACACCTTC
CDR3 protein: CSAPTGWGYYGYTF

J gene: TRBJ2-7
clone size: many
D gene: .
V gene: TRBV2
CDR3 DNA: TGTGCCAGCAGTGAGCAGGGCCCTACGTACGAGCAGTACTTC
CDR3 protein: CASSEQGPTYEQYF

J gene: TRBJ1-1
clone size: many
D gene: .
V gene: TRBV29-1
CDR3 DNA: TGCAGCGTTGTACAGGGGAACACTGAAGCTTTCTTT
CDR3 protein: CSVVQGNTEAFF

J gene: TRBJ1-1
clone size: many
D gene: TRBD1
V gene: TRBV28
CDR3 DNA: TGTGCCAGCAGTCCCGGGACAGATGAAGCTTTCTTT
CDR3 protein: CASSPGTDEAFF

J gene: TRBJ1-2
clone size: .
D gene: TRBD1
V gene: TRBV19
CDR3 DNA: TGTGCCAGTAATGAGCCGGGGACAGGGGGCAGCTATGGCTACACCTTC
CDR3 protein: CASNEPGTGGSYGYTF

J gene: TRBJ2-7
clone size: .
D gene: TRBD1
V gene: TRBV5-1
CDR3 DNA: TGCGCCAGCAGCCGGGGGACAGGGTCCGACAGCTACGAGCAGTACTTC
CDR3 protein: CASSRGTGSDSYEQYF

J gene: TRBJ1-5
clone size: many
D gene: .
V gene: TRBV27
CDR3 DNA: TGTGCCAGCAGTTTCAAAAATAGCAATCAGCCCCAGCATTTT
CDR3 protein: CASSFKNSNQPQHF

J gene: TRBJ2-5
clone size: few
D gene: .
V gene: TRBV18
CDR3 DNA: TGTGCCAGCTCACCCCCATCGTTGAGAGAGACCCAGTACTTC
CDR3 protein: CASSPPSLRETQYF

J gene: TRBJ2-5
clone size: .
D gene: .
V gene: TRBV6-1
CDR3 DNA: TGTGCCAGCAGAAGGGGACGAGACCGGAGGGAGACCCAGTACTTC
CDR3 protein: CASRRGRDRRETQYF

J gene: TRBJ1-1
clone size: few
D gene: TRBD1
V gene: TRBV6-2/TRBV6-3
CDR3 DNA: TGTGCCAGCAGTTACTACAGGGGCACTGAAGCTTTCTTT
CDR3 protein: CASSYYRGTEAFF

J gene: TRBJ2-7
clone size: .
D gene: .
V gene: TRBV29-1
CDR3 DNA: TGCAGCGTCCGAAGGGGGGCGAGGGAGCAGTACTTC
CDR3 protein: CSVRRGAREQYF

J gene: TRBJ2-7
clone size: .
D gene: .
V gene: TRBV10-3
CDR3 DNA: TGTGCCATCAGTGACCCCGGGACACCGGACTACGAGCAGTACTTC
CDR3 protein: CAISDPGTPDYEQYF

J gene: TRBJ2-7
clone size: many
D gene: TRBD2
V gene: TRBV6-5
CDR3 DNA: TGTGCCAGCAGTTACTCAGGACTAGCGGACTCCTACGAGCAGTACTTC
CDR3 protein: CASSYSGLADSYEQYF

J gene: TRBJ2-6
clone size: .
D gene: .
V gene: TRBV30
CDR3 DNA: TGTGCCTGGAGGATCTCCGGGGCCAACGTCCTGACTTTC
CDR3 protein: CAWRISGANVLTF

J gene: TRBJ2-7
clone size: few
D gene: .
V gene: TRBV19
CDR3 DNA: TGTGCCAGTAGCGACCTACCGGACAACTCCTACGAGCAGTACTTC
CDR3 protein: CASSDLPDNSYEQYF

J gene: TRBJ2-6
clone size: many
D gene: TRBD1
V gene: TRBV19
CDR3 DNA: TGTGCCAGTAGTATCCAGGGGGCCGGGGCCAACGTCCTGACTTTC
CDR3 protein: CASSIQGAGANVLTF

J gene: TRBJ1-5
clone size: .
D gene: TRBD1
V gene: TRBV20-1
CDR3 DNA: TGCAGTGCTAGCCGGGACAGTAATCAGCCCCAGCATTTT
CDR3 protein: CSASRDSNQPQHF

J gene: TRBJ2-1
clone size: .
D gene: TRBD2
V gene: TRBV3-1
CDR3 DNA: TGTGCCAGCAGCCAGACTAGCGGGATCAGTAATGAGCAGTTCTTC
CDR3 protein: CASSQTSGISNEQFF

J gene: TRBJ1-6
clone size: many
D gene: TRBD1
V gene: TRBV12-3/TRBV12-4
CDR3 DNA: TGTGCCAGTCGGGACAGGGCTGATTCACCCCTCCACTTT
CDR3 protein: CASRDRADSPLHF

J gene: TRBJ1-5
clone size: .
D gene: .
V gene: TRBV28
CDR3 DNA: TGTGCCAGCAGTTTATCCCCTCTCAAGAATAGCAATCAGCCCCAGCATTTT
CDR3 protein: CASSLSPLKNSNQPQHF

J gene: TRBJ2-7
clone size: .
D gene: .
V gene: TRBV7-9
CDR3 DNA: TGTGCCAGCAGCAGAAACCAATACGAGCAGTACTTC
CDR3 protein: CASSRNQYEQYF

J gene: TRBJ2-2
clone size: many
D gene: TRBD1
V gene: TRBV2
CDR3 DNA: TGTGCCAGCAGTGTTGGACAGGGGATGAGCGGGGAGCTGTTTTTT
CDR3 protein: CASSVGQGMSGELFF

J gene: TRBJ2-2
clone size: many
D gene: TRBD2
V gene: TRBV7-6
CDR3 DNA: TGTGCCAGCAGCCCCCGAGCGGGGGCGAACACCGGGGAGCTGTTTTTT
CDR3 protein: CASSPRAGANTGELFF

J gene: TRBJ1-1
clone size: .
D gene: .
V gene: TRBV27
CDR3 DNA: TGTGCCAGCAGCTTTTCCCCGTACACTGAAGCTTTCTTT
CDR3 protein: CASSFSPYTEAFF

J gene: TRBJ2-6
clone size: many
D gene: TRBD2
V gene: TRBV27
CDR3 DNA: TGTGCCAGCAGAGGGCTAGCGGGAGGATCTGGGGCCAACGTCCTGACTTTC
CDR3 protein: CASRGLAGGSGANVLTF

J gene: TRBJ2-7
clone size: few
D gene: TRBD2
V gene: TRBV7-2
CDR3 DNA: TGTGCCAGCAGCTTAGGGACTAGCGGGCACGAGCAGTACTTC
CDR3 protein: CASSLGTSGHEQYF

J gene: TRBJ1-4
clone size: few
D gene: .
V gene: TRBV4-1
CDR3 DNA: TGCGCCAGCAGCCAAACGCTCGGGACATCAGCCGAAAAACTGTTTTTT
CDR3 protein: CASSQTLGTSAEKLFF

J gene: TRBJ2-3
clone size: .
D gene: .
V gene: TRBV5-1
CDR3 DNA: TGCGCCAGCAGCCCAGAACGGACAGCAGATACGCAGTATTTT
CDR3 protein: CASSPERTADTQYF

J gene: TRBJ2-1
clone size: .
D gene: .
V gene: TRBV9
CDR3 DNA: TGTGCCAGCAGCTACGACAGGGCCCAGGGGGGGCAGTTCTTC
CDR3 protein: CASSYDRAQGGQFF

J gene: TRBJ2-5
clone size: .
D gene: .
V gene: TRBV7-2
CDR3 DNA: TGTGCCAGCAGCGCCATGGAACTTCGATGGACCCAGTACTTC
CDR3 protein: CASSAMELRWTQYF

J gene: TRBJ2-1
clone size: .
D gene: TRBD1
V gene: TRBV15
CDR3 DNA: TGTGCCACCAGCAGAGATCATGTGGGACAGGGGGGAAACGAGCAGTTCTTC
CDR3 protein: CATSRDHVGQGGNEQFF

J gene: TRBJ2-7
clone size: .
D gene: .
V gene: TRBV15
CDR3 DNA: TGTGCCACCAGCAGGTCGAGCGGGCCGCCGGGATACGAGCAGTACTTC
CDR3 protein: CATSRSSGPPGYEQYF

J gene: TRBJ2-7
clone size: many
D gene: .
V gene: TRBV19
CDR3 DNA: TGTGCCAGTAGTATCGGGGGAGACGAGCAGTACTTC
CDR3 protein: CASSIGGDEQYF

J gene: TRBJ1-2
clone size: .
D gene: TRBD1
V gene: TRBV5-1
CDR3 DNA: TGCGCCAGCAGCTTGGTCCTGGAGATAAGGACAGGGGAGGACTATGGCTACACCTTC
CDR3 protein: CASSLVLEIRTGEDYGYTF

J gene: TRBJ1-2
clone size: few
D gene: TRBD1
V gene: TRBV20-1
CDR3 DNA: TGCAGTGCTCGGGGACAGGGTGGGTCTATTGGCTACACCTTC
CDR3 protein: CSARGQGGSIGYTF

J gene: TRBJ2-1
clone size: few
D gene: TRBD1
V gene: TRBV27
CDR3 DNA: TGTGCCAGCAGTTTTGGACAGGGCGGAGGCAATGAGCAGTTCTTC
CDR3 protein: CASSFGQGGGNEQFF

J gene: TRBJ1-1
clone size: many
D gene: TRBD1
V gene: TRBV12-3/TRBV12-4
CDR3 DNA: TGTGCCAGTAGGACAGGGGGCATTAGAACTGAAGCTTTCTTT
CDR3 protein: CASRTGGIRTEAFF

J gene: TRBJ2-7
clone size: many
D gene: .
V gene: TRBV2
CDR3 DNA: TGTGCCAGCAGCGCAGACTTTTCCTACGAGCAGTACTTC
CDR3 protein: CASSADFSYEQYF

J gene: TRBJ2-1
clone size: .
D gene: TRBD2
V gene: TRBV2
CDR3 DNA: TGTGCCAGCAGTGAAGCGGGCGGGAGGGCCTACAATGAGCAGTTCTTC
CDR3 protein: CASSEAGGRAYNEQFF

J gene: TRBJ1-5
clone size: few
D gene: .
V gene: TRBV30
CDR3 DNA: TGTGCCTGGAGTGTACAGACCCTCTGGGCCTATCAGCCCCAGCATTTT
CDR3 protein: CAWSVQTLWAYQPQHF

J gene: TRBJ2-4
clone size: few
D gene: .
V gene: TRBV6-2/TRBV6-3
CDR3 DNA: TGTGCCAGCAGTTACCGAACAGAAGCCAAAAACATTCAGTACTTC
CDR3 protein: CASSYRTEAKNIQYF

J gene: TRBJ2-7
clone size: .
D gene: TRBD2
V gene: TRBV7-9
CDR3 DNA: TGTGCCAGCAGCGTAGATGTTGGCGGGAGCTACGAGCAGTACTTC
CDR3 protein: CASSVDVGGSYEQYF